This T cell receptor (beta chain) was retrieved from a study of blood T cell repertoires in COVID-19. Background on the study: Sample material is recorded as cDNA or gDNA derived from T cells, B-cell-depleted T cells, or PBMCs.

Methods used by the authors: Reference gene primer amplification gave estimated nucleated cell counts. Sequencing was performed with immunoSEQ multiplex PCR; in TCRdb, only in-frame clones are kept and a portion is missing. V, J and clone size are taken as reported in that table, and D and trimming were inferred from the DNA itself. The sample lists about 250,000 clones; 70% to 90% were seen once. This CDR3 contains 15 residues. The germline V gene encodes CDR1 SGHTA and CDR2 FQGNSA. V dropped 1 base and J dropped 8; count of bases not matched to a gene: 5. This TCR was sampled from a man aged 18-30 years with active or convalescent COVID-19. Sequencing used peripheral blood. V and J are TRBV7-2 and TRBJ1-4, with 9 bases fitting TRBD1. The CDR3 region has the DNA TGTGCCAGCAGCTTAGTGACAGGGGGTAGGGAAAAACTGTTTTTT. It codes for CASSLVTGGREKLFF.